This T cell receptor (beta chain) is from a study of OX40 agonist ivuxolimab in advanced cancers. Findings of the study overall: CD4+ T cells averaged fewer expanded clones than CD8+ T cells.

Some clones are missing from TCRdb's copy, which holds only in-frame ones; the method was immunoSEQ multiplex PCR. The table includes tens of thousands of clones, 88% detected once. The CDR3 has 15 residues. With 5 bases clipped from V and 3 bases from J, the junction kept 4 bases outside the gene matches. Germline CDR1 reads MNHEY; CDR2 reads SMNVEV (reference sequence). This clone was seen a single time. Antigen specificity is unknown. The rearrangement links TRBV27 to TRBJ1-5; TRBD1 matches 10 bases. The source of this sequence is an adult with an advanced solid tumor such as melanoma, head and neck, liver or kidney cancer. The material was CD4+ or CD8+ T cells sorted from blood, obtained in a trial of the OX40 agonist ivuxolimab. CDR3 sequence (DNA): TGTGCCAGCAGTGCGGGACAGGGGATCAATCAGCCCCAGCATTTT. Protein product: CASSAGQGINQPQHF.